What follows are 9 T cell receptor beta chains derived from one specimen sequenced in a study of shared clonotypes between healthy human individuals. Repertoires were generated with immunoSEQ multiplex PCR, while TCRdb's copy carries only in-frame clones and drops some. The sample contains about 1.1 million clones, 70% to 80% of which appear only once. What was sequenced was memory CD4+ T cells from PBMCs. Noted subset: CD45RA-negative fraction. The receptors here all came from a man in his late teens or twenties in good health. Some clones in this sample may be carry-over from other donors' samples.

The gene calls are TRBV5-4 and TRBJ1-5; 12 bases agree with TRBD1. The CDR3 extends over 17 amino acids. Per germline, CDR1 SGHNT and CDR2 YYREEE (reference sequence). V lost 4 bases and J lost 7; bases outside the gene matches: 12. The CDR3 DNA sequence: TGTGCCAGCAGCCCTTTTCCGGGACAGGGGGCGGGGCAGCCCCAGCATTTT. This encodes CASSPFPGQGAGQPQHF. Full variable domain (missing parts from reference TRBV5-4 and TRBJ1-5): ETGVTQSPTHLIKTRGQQVTLRCSSQSGHNTVSWYQQALGQGPQFIFQYYREEENGRGNFPPRFSGLQFPNYSSELNVNALELDDSALYLCASSPFPGQGAGQPQHFGDGTRLSIL.

The count of this clone is one. The rearrangement uses TRBV28 and TRBJ2-5; 12 bases are shared with TRBD2. The germline CDR1 and CDR2 sequences are MDHEN and SYDVKM. V trimming: 7 bases; J trimming: 4 bases; junction bases outside the gene matches: 7. The CDR3 extends over 15 amino acids. In DNA, the CDR3 is TGTGCCAGCACCAAACTAGCGGGAGGTGGAGAGACCCAGTACTTC. It codes for CASTKLAGGGETQYF.

This clone has just a few counts. Other DNA sequences in this sample translate to the same CDR3. The genes are TRBV29-1 and TRBJ2-5; perhaps TRBD2 as D (6 bases). With 4 bases removed from V and 1 base from J, the gap between germline ends came to 7 bases. Germline V gene sequence: CDR1 SQVTM, CDR2 ANQGSEA. The CDR3 loop spans 12 amino acids. The CDR3 here is CSVGRAQETQYF. The CDR3 region has the DNA TGCAGCGTTGGGAGGGCCCAAGAGACCCAGTACTTC.

The rearrangement uses TRBV7-2 and TRBJ2-1; no definite D call. Germline assignment: CDR1 SGHTA and CDR2 FQGNSA. V shed 5 bases and J shed 4 bases, with 9 bases lying between them. The CDR3 is 13 residues long. The CDR3 DNA sequence: TGTGCCAGCAGCGCCGGCCCTTACAATGAGCAGTTCTTC. Residues: CASSAGPYNEQFF.

The rearrangement uses TRBV7-9 and TRBJ2-5; 7 bases line up with TRBD2. Germline V gene sequence: CDR1 SEHNR, CDR2 FQNEAQ (reference sequence). The V gene end was trimmed by 3 bases and the J gene end by 1 base; junction bases not matched to a gene: 8. The CDR3 contains 16 residues. The CDR3 bases are TGTGCCAGCAGCTTCCGTAGCGGGTCCACCCAAGAGACCCAGTACTTC. It is translated as CASSFRSGSTQETQYF.

This clone was seen many times. The sample carries other DNA sequences with the same CDR3. The chain recombines TRBV5-1 with TRBJ1-1; no definite D call. The CDR3 runs 13 residues. Germline values: CDR1 SGHRS, CDR2 YFSETQ. V lost 2 bases and J lost 1, with 6 bases in between. CDR3 DNA: TGCGCCAGCAGCTTTCAGGAGAACACTGAAGCTTTCTTT. Encoded protein: CASSFQENTEAFF.

Remarks on this clone: The same CDR3 can be traced to other DNA sequences in this sample. The chain employs TRBV5-1 and TRBJ2-3, with no clear D. The CDR3 is made up of 13 amino acids. Germline assignment: CDR1 SGHRS and CDR2 YFSETQ. Trimming shortened V by 0 bases and J by 2 bases, and 4 bases separated the two germline ends. DNA of the CDR3: TGCGCCAGCAGCTTGGCACCCACAGATACGCAGTATTTT. Translation gives CASSLAPTDTQYF.

The chain links TRBV28 to TRBJ1-2; 7 nucleotides align to TRBD1. V gave up 3 bases and J gave up 8 bases; unmatched junction bases: 6. The CDR3 runs 13 residues. The V gene's germline CDR1 is MDHEN and CDR2 SYDVKM. Written as DNA, the CDR3 is TGTGCCAGCAGTTTCAGGGGGGGGCAAGGCTACACCTTC. Translation gives CASSFRGGQGYTF.

The rearrangement joins TRBV7-9 to TRBJ2-5; D is unclear. Per the germline V gene, CDR1 is SEHNR and CDR2 is FQNEAQ (reference sequence). Trimming removed 5 bases from V and 5 bases from J, with 9 bases in between. The CDR3 has 12 amino acids. The CDR3 is CASSLRVETQYF. CDR3 sequence (DNA): TGTGCCAGCAGCCTCCGGGTTGAGACCCAGTACTTC.